This TCR beta chain stems from a study of PD-L1 blockade in urothelial cancer. Across the study: The number of prior chemotherapy regimens per patient was 0 to 3.

V dropped 5 bases and J dropped 9 bases, with 23 bases sitting between them. Germline V gene lookup returns CDR1 MDHEN and CDR2 SYDVKM. CDR3 length equals 16 residues. The count of this clone is one. TCRdb keeps only in-frame clones here, not all; method: immunoSEQ multiplex PCR. Here the sample spans some 110,000 clones, around 93% being singletons. Time point reported: peripheral blood 6 weeks after treatment start. The chain links TRBV28 to TRBJ2-1; D perhaps matches TRBD2 (8 bases). The receptor comes from a man in his fifties or sixties with urothelial cancer. The sequencing used PBMCs, collected around atezolizumab (anti-PD-L1) treatment. CDR3 residues: CASSIRQGLGDSEQFF. The CDR3 DNA is TGTGCCAGCAGTATCAGACAGGGACTAGGGGACAGTGAGCAGTTCTTC.